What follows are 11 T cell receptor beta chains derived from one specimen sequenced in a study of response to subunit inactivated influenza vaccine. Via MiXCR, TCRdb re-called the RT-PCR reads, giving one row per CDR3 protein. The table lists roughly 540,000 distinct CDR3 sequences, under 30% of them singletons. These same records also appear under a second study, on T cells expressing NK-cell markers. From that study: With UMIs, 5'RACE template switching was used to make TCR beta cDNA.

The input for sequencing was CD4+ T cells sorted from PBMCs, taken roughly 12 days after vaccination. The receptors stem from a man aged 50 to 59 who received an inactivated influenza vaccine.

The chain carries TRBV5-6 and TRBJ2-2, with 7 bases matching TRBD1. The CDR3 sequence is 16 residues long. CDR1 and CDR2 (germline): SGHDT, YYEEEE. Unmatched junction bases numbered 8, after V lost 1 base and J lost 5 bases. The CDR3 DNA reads TGTGCCAGCAGCTTGATGTCAGGGGGTCGGACCGGGGAGCTGTTTTTT. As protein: CASSLMSGGRTGELFF. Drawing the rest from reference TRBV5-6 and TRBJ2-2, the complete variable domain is DAGVTQSPTHLIKTRGQQVTLRCSPKSGHDTVSWYQQALGQGPQFIFQYYEEEERQRGNFPDRFSGHQFPNYSSELNVNALLLGDSALYLCASSLMSGGRTGELFFGEGSRLTVL.

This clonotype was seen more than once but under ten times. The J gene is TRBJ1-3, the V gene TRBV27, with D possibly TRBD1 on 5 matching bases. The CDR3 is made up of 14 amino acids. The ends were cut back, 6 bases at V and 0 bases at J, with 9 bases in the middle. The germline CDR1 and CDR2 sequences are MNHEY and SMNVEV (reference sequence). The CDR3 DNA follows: TGTGCCAGCAGACGGGACCTCTCTGGAAACACCATATATTTT. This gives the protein CASRRDLSGNTIYF.

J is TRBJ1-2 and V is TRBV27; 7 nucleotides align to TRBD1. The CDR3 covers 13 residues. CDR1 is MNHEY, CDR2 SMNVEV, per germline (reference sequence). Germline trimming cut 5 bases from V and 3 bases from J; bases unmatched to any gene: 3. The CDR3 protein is CASSTGQDYGYTF. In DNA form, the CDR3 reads TGTGCCAGCAGTACCGGACAGGACTATGGCTACACCTTC.

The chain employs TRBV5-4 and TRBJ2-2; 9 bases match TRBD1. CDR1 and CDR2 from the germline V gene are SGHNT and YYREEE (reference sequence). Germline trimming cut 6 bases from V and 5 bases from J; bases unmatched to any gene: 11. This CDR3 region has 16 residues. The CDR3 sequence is CASTKGGTGKTGELFF. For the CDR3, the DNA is TGTGCCAGCACCAAGGGGGGGACAGGGAAGACCGGGGAGCTGTTTTTT.

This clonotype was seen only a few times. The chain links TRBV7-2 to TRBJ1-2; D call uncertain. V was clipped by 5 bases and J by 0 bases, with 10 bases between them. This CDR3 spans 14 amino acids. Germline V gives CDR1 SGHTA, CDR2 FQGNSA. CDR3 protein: CASSADDANYGYTF. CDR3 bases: TGTGCCAGCAGCGCAGACGATGCTAACTATGGCTACACCTTC. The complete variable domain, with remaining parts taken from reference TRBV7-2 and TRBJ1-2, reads GAGVSQSPSNKVTEKGKDVELRCDPISGHTALYWYRQSLGQGLEFLIYFQGNSAPDKSGLPSDRFSAERTGGSVSTLTIQRTQQEDSAVYLCASSADDANYGYTFGSGTRLTVV.

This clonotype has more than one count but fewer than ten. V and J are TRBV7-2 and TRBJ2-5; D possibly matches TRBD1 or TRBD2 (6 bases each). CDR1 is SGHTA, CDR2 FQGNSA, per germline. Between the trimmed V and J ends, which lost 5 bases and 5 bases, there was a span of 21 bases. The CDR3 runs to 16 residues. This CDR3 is CASSNRQYGGPETQYF. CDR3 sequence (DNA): TGTGCCAGCAGCAACCGGCAATATGGGGGGCCGGAGACCCAGTACTTC.

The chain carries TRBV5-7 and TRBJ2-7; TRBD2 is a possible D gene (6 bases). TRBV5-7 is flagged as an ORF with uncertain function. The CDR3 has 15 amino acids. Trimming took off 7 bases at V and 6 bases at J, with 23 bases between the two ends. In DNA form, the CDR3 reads TGTGCCAGCCCTATCCGGGGGAGCGGCGCGACCGAGCAGTACTTC. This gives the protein CASPIRGSGATEQYF.

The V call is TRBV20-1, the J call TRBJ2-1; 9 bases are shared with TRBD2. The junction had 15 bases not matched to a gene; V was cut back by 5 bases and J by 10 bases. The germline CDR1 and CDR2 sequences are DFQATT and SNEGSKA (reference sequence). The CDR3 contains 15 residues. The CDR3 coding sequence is TGCAGTGCTCCGGAGGGGCTAGCGGGGTTTCGAGAGCAGTTCTTC. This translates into CSAPEGLAGFREQFF.

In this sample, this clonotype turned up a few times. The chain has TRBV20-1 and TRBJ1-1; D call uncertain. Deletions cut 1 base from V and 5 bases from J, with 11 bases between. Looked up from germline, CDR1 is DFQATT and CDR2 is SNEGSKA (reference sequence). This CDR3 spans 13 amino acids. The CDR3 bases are TGCAGTGCTAGAGGTGGGGTTTTTACTGAAGCTTTCTTT. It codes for CSARGGVFTEAFF.

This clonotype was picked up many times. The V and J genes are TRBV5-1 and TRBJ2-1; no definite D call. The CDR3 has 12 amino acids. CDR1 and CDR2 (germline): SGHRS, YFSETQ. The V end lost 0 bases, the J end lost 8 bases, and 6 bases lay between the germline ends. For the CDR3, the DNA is TGCGCCAGCAGCTTGGGATACGATGAGCAGTTCTTC. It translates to CASSLGYDEQFF.

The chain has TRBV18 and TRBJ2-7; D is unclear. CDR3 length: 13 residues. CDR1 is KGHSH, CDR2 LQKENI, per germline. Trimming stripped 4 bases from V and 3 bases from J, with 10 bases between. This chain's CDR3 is CASSRLGGYEQYF. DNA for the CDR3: TGTGCCAGCTCACGCCTAGGCGGCTACGAGCAGTACTTC.